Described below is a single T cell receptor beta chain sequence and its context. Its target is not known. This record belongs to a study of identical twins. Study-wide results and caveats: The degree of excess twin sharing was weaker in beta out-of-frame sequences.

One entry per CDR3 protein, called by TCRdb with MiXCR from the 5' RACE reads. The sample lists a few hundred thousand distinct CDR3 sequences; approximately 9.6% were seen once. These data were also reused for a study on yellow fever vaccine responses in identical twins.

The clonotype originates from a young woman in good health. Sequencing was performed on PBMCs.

As DNA, the CDR3 is TGTGCCACCGCCTCGGGGGCGGGAGACGAGCAGTACTTC. Its translation is CATASGAGDEQYF. The chain recombines TRBV10-3 with TRBJ2-7, with a tentative D call TRBD2 (7 bases). V was trimmed by 10 bases and J by 5 bases, leaving 18 bases between them. In germline, CDR1 is ENHRY, CDR2 SYGVKD. This CDR3 contains 13 residues.